Listed below are T cell receptor beta chains from one sample, sequenced in a study of blood T cell repertoires in COVID-19. Sequencing used immunoSEQ multiplex PCR; TCRdb keeps in-frame clones, though not all of them. The table includes 80,000 to 100,000 clones, approximately 90% detected once. Sequencing used peripheral blood. These receptors were collected from a man aged 60 to 75 with acute or convalescent COVID-19. CDR3s include the opening cysteine and the closing phenylalanine or tryptophan. The order of the fields is J gene, clone size, V gene, D gene, CDR3 DNA, CDR3 protein. The D gene is left open where the match is weak. Expanded clones are given a class, and other clones once, few, many or no size at all.

j_call: TRBJ2-3; clone_size: once; v_call: TRBV10-1; d_call: TRBD2; cdr3_nt: TGCGCCAGCAGTTCTAGCGGGGGTCCCACAGATACGCAGTATTTT; cdr3_aa: CASSSSGGPTDTQYF
j_call: TRBJ1-2; clone_size: once; v_call: TRBV7-2; d_call: .; cdr3_nt: TGTGCCAGCAGCCCGGACAGATATGGCTACACCTTC; cdr3_aa: CASSPDRYGYTF
j_call: TRBJ1-1; clone_size: .; v_call: TRBV7-9; d_call: TRBD1; cdr3_nt: TGTGCCAGCAGCTTACTTAGACCAGGGGGTTTAGACCACGCTTTCTTT; cdr3_aa: CASSLLRPGGLDHAFF
j_call: TRBJ1-1; clone_size: .; v_call: TRBV12-3/TRBV12-4; d_call: .; cdr3_nt: TGTGCCAGCAGTTTTGAAGTGCGGACTGAAGCTTTCTTT; cdr3_aa: CASSFEVRTEAFF
j_call: TRBJ1-4; clone_size: .; v_call: TRBV30; d_call: .; cdr3_nt: TGTGCCTGGAGTAGAGGGGTAGGGGGTTCTAATGAAAAACTGTTTTTT; cdr3_aa: CAWSRGVGGSNEKLFF
j_call: TRBJ2-7; clone_size: few; v_call: TRBV19; d_call: .; cdr3_nt: TGTGCCAGTAGTGCAGGACACTCCTACGAGCAGTACTTC; cdr3_aa: CASSAGHSYEQYF
j_call: TRBJ1-5; clone_size: once; v_call: TRBV9; d_call: .; cdr3_nt: TGTGCCAGCAGCGTAGGTAGAACCAATCAGCCCCAGCATTTT; cdr3_aa: CASSVGRTNQPQHF
j_call: TRBJ2-7; clone_size: .; v_call: TRBV5-1; d_call: TRBD1; cdr3_nt: TGCGCCAGCAGTTTCGGACAGGGCGAGCAGTACTTC; cdr3_aa: CASSFGQGEQYF
j_call: TRBJ1-1; clone_size: .; v_call: TRBV5-6; d_call: .; cdr3_nt: TGTGCCAGCAGCTTGAGGGGGATCGCCACTGAAGCTTTCTTT; cdr3_aa: CASSLRGIATEAFF
j_call: TRBJ1-4; clone_size: .; v_call: TRBV29-1; d_call: TRBD1; cdr3_nt: TGCAGCGTTGGGGCAGGGGGGGAAAAACTGTTTTTT; cdr3_aa: CSVGAGGEKLFF
j_call: TRBJ1-1; clone_size: .; v_call: TRBV5-1; d_call: TRBD1; cdr3_nt: TGCGCCAGCAGCTCCGCCGCCATGACAGGGGTGAACACTGAAGCTTTCTTT; cdr3_aa: CASSSAAMTGVNTEAFF
j_call: TRBJ1-1; clone_size: .; v_call: TRBV30; d_call: TRBD1; cdr3_nt: TGTGCCTGGAGTGTACAGGGACAGGGGGTAAAGGCCACCTTT; cdr3_aa: CAWSVQGQGVKATF
j_call: TRBJ1-2; clone_size: .; v_call: TRBV5-4; d_call: TRBD1; cdr3_nt: TGTGCCAGCAGCAACTCCGGGACAGACTATGGCTACACCTTC; cdr3_aa: CASSNSGTDYGYTF
j_call: TRBJ2-3; clone_size: .; v_call: TRBV19; d_call: .; cdr3_nt: TGTGCCAGTACCGCTATGGGCACAGATACGCAGTATTTT; cdr3_aa: CASTAMGTDTQYF
j_call: TRBJ1-1; clone_size: few; v_call: TRBV5-1; d_call: .; cdr3_nt: TGCGCCAGCAGCTTGGGGGTAAACAGGGACACTGAAGCTTTCTTT; cdr3_aa: CASSLGVNRDTEAFF
j_call: TRBJ1-2; clone_size: .; v_call: TRBV12-3/TRBV12-4; d_call: .; cdr3_nt: TGTGCCAGCAGTCGACAGACCGTCTATGGCTACACCTTC; cdr3_aa: CASSRQTVYGYTF
j_call: TRBJ1-1; clone_size: few; v_call: TRBV20-1; d_call: .; cdr3_nt: TGCAGTGCTAGAGATCCCGGGAAAGCTTTCTTT; cdr3_aa: CSARDPGKAFF
j_call: TRBJ2-5; clone_size: .; v_call: TRBV20-1; d_call: .; cdr3_nt: TGCAGTGCTAGTCCGGGGGAAGAGACCCAGTACTTC; cdr3_aa: CSASPGEETQYF